These T cell receptor beta chains were read from a single sample in a study of beta chain features in type 1 diabetes. TCRdb keeps only in-frame clones here, not all; method: immunoSEQ multiplex PCR. The data show hundreds of thousands of clones, with 15% to 18% seen just once and about 0.097% held by the top ten. Source material: naive CD4+ T cells from blood. These receptors all stem from a man aged 18 to 29 in good health. CDR3s include the opening cysteine and the closing phenylalanine or tryptophan. Each record gives: V gene, J gene, D gene, clone size, CDR3 protein, CDR3 DNA. D genes are given only for firm matches. Size is stated for part of the rows, as once, few or many counts, or as a class when the clone is expanded.

V gene: TRBV7-3
J gene: TRBJ2-7
D gene: TRBD1
clone size: -
CDR3 protein: CASSLGQGQQYF
CDR3 DNA: TGTGCCAGCAGCCTCGGACAGGGCCAGCAGTACTTC

V gene: TRBV19
J gene: TRBJ2-6
D gene: -
clone size: -
CDR3 protein: CASSTQGAGANVLTF
CDR3 DNA: TGTGCCAGTAGTACCCAGGGTGCTGGGGCCAACGTCCTGACTTTC

V gene: TRBV6-5
J gene: TRBJ2-7
D gene: -
clone size: -
CDR3 protein: CASSYDSLGFYEQYF
CDR3 DNA: TGTGCCAGCAGTTACGACTCTTTGGGCTTCTACGAGCAGTACTTC

V gene: TRBV6-5
J gene: TRBJ1-1
D gene: -
clone size: few
CDR3 protein: CASSYRVRTEAFF
CDR3 DNA: TGTGCCAGCAGTTACCGGGTCCGGACTGAAGCTTTCTTT

V gene: TRBV7-9
J gene: TRBJ1-1
D gene: -
clone size: -
CDR3 protein: CASSLGLQNTEAFF
CDR3 DNA: TGTGCCAGCAGCTTAGGGTTGCAGAACACTGAAGCTTTCTTT

V gene: TRBV28
J gene: TRBJ2-7
D gene: -
clone size: -
CDR3 protein: CASQQLQSYEQYF
CDR3 DNA: TGTGCCAGCCAACAATTACAGAGCTACGAGCAGTACTTC

V gene: TRBV10-3
J gene: TRBJ2-6
D gene: TRBD1
clone size: -
CDR3 protein: CAISGQPGQSISGANVLTF
CDR3 DNA: TGTGCCATCAGTGGTCAACCGGGACAGAGTATCTCTGGGGCCAACGTCCTGACTTTC

V gene: TRBV2
J gene: TRBJ2-3
D gene: -
clone size: -
CDR3 protein: CASSSPLSTDTQYF
CDR3 DNA: TGTGCCAGCAGCTCCCCCCTCAGCACAGATACGCAGTATTTT

V gene: TRBV6-6
J gene: TRBJ1-1
D gene: TRBD1
clone size: few
CDR3 protein: CASSQRTGKAFF
CDR3 DNA: TGTGCCAGCAGCCAGCGGACAGGGAAGGCTTTCTTT

V gene: TRBV5-1
J gene: TRBJ1-1
D gene: -
clone size: few
CDR3 protein: CASSFQTELNTEAFF
CDR3 DNA: TGCGCCAGCAGCTTTCAGACGGAGTTGAACACTGAAGCTTTCTTT

V gene: TRBV5-1
J gene: TRBJ1-1
D gene: -
clone size: -
CDR3 protein: CASSLDVEAFF
CDR3 DNA: TGCGCCAGCAGCTTGGACGTTGAAGCTTTCTTT

V gene: TRBV6-6
J gene: TRBJ1-1
D gene: TRBD1
clone size: few
CDR3 protein: CASSLTDRARTEAFF
CDR3 DNA: TGTGCCAGCAGTCTCACGGACAGGGCAAGAACTGAAGCTTTCTTT

V gene: TRBV29-1
J gene: TRBJ1-1
D gene: TRBD1
clone size: few
CDR3 protein: CSVGQVGNTEAFF
CDR3 DNA: TGCAGCGTCGGACAGGTAGGGAACACTGAAGCTTTCTTT

V gene: TRBV4-3
J gene: TRBJ2-2
D gene: TRBD1
clone size: few
CDR3 protein: CASSQAPGQGDGELFF
CDR3 DNA: TGCGCCAGCAGCCAAGCCCCGGGACAGGGGGACGGGGAGCTGTTTTTT

V gene: TRBV6-1
J gene: TRBJ1-1
D gene: -
clone size: -
CDR3 protein: CASSADGAPNTEAFF
CDR3 DNA: TGTGCCAGCAGTGCCGATGGGGCTCCGAACACTGAAGCTTTCTTT

V gene: TRBV11-1
J gene: TRBJ2-1
D gene: -
clone size: -
CDR3 protein: CASSLATVEQFF
CDR3 DNA: TGTGCCAGCAGCTTGGCGACAGTAGAGCAGTTCTTC

V gene: TRBV5-4
J gene: TRBJ2-1
D gene: -
clone size: few
CDR3 protein: CASSLAGTESYNEQFF
CDR3 DNA: TGTGCCAGCAGCTTGGCCGGGACTGAATCCTACAATGAGCAGTTCTTC

V gene: TRBV6-1
J gene: TRBJ1-2
D gene: TRBD1
clone size: -
CDR3 protein: CASSYGTGYNYGYTF
CDR3 DNA: TGTGCCAGCAGCTACGGGACAGGCTACAACTATGGCTACACCTTC

V gene: TRBV4-3
J gene: TRBJ1-5
D gene: -
clone size: few
CDR3 protein: CASSQGWGNQPQHF
CDR3 DNA: TGCGCCAGCAGCCAGGGATGGGGCAATCAGCCCCAGCATTTT

V gene: TRBV14
J gene: TRBJ1-1
D gene: -
clone size: many
CDR3 protein: CASSQGERVAFF
CDR3 DNA: TGTGCCAGCAGCCAAGGAGAGCGAGTAGCTTTCTTT

V gene: TRBV27
J gene: TRBJ2-4
D gene: TRBD1
clone size: few
CDR3 protein: CASSLRYRGRLNIQYF
CDR3 DNA: TGTGCCAGCAGTTTACGCTACAGGGGGCGGTTAAACATTCAGTACTTC

V gene: TRBV7-2
J gene: TRBJ2-7
D gene: TRBD2
clone size: -
CDR3 protein: CASSLTSGGGEQYF
CDR3 DNA: TGTGCCAGCAGCTTGACTAGCGGGGGTGGAGAGCAGTACTTC

V gene: TRBV5-6
J gene: TRBJ1-5
D gene: -
clone size: -
CDR3 protein: CASSLWGRYQPQHF
CDR3 DNA: TGTGCCAGCAGCTTATGGGGTAGGTATCAGCCCCAGCATTTT

V gene: TRBV7-2
J gene: TRBJ1-5
D gene: -
clone size: -
CDR3 protein: CASSLGGHGNQPQHF
CDR3 DNA: TGTGCCAGCAGCTTAGGGGGACATGGCAATCAGCCCCAGCATTTT

V gene: TRBV6-5
J gene: TRBJ2-7
D gene: -
clone size: -
CDR3 protein: CASSYSQVRTYEQYF
CDR3 DNA: TGTGCCAGCAGTTACTCCCAGGTTAGGACCTACGAGCAGTACTTC

V gene: TRBV4-2
J gene: TRBJ1-5
D gene: TRBD1
clone size: -
CDR3 protein: CASSLGQGRNQPQHF
CDR3 DNA: TGTGCCAGCAGCCTCGGACAGGGGAGGAATCAGCCCCAGCATTTT

V gene: TRBV7-3
J gene: TRBJ2-2
D gene: TRBD1
clone size: few
CDR3 protein: CASSSRPGTGNTGELFF
CDR3 DNA: TGTGCCAGCAGCTCCAGGCCCGGGACAGGGAACACCGGGGAGCTGTTTTTT

V gene: TRBV4-2
J gene: TRBJ2-7
D gene: -
clone size: few
CDR3 protein: CASSQDHIRSPGEQYF
CDR3 DNA: TGTGCCAGCAGCCAAGATCATATCAGGAGTCCCGGCGAGCAGTACTTC

V gene: TRBV10-3
J gene: TRBJ2-2
D gene: -
clone size: few
CDR3 protein: CAISESLANTGELFF
CDR3 DNA: TGTGCCATCAGTGAGTCGTTAGCGAACACCGGGGAGCTGTTTTTT

V gene: TRBV18
J gene: TRBJ2-1
D gene: -
clone size: -
CDR3 protein: CASLTQYNEQFF
CDR3 DNA: TGTGCCAGCTTGACCCAGTACAATGAGCAGTTCTTC

V gene: TRBV10-3
J gene: TRBJ2-3
D gene: -
clone size: -
CDR3 protein: CAISGRADTDTQYF
CDR3 DNA: TGTGCCATCAGCGGCAGAGCCGATACAGATACGCAGTATTTT

V gene: TRBV29-1
J gene: TRBJ1-1
D gene: -
clone size: -
CDR3 protein: CSVTTGNTEAFF
CDR3 DNA: TGCAGCGTCACGACAGGGAACACTGAAGCTTTCTTT

V gene: TRBV6-1
J gene: TRBJ2-1
D gene: -
clone size: -
CDR3 protein: CASSDGQLRGNEQFF
CDR3 DNA: TGTGCCAGCAGTGATGGACAGCTCCGGGGCAATGAGCAGTTCTTC

V gene: TRBV5-1
J gene: TRBJ1-6
D gene: -
clone size: few
CDR3 protein: CASSLKGGDSPLHF
CDR3 DNA: TGCGCCAGCAGCTTGAAGGGCGGGGATTCACCCCTCCACTTT

V gene: TRBV9
J gene: TRBJ1-5
D gene: TRBD1
clone size: few
CDR3 protein: CASSVGDRGNQPQHF
CDR3 DNA: TGTGCCAGCAGCGTAGGGGACAGGGGTAACCAGCCCCAGCATTTT

V gene: TRBV7-9
J gene: TRBJ1-6
D gene: -
clone size: few
CDR3 protein: CASRPGSSYNSPLHF
CDR3 DNA: TGTGCCAGCAGGCCAGGGAGCTCCTATAATTCACCCCTCCACTTT

V gene: TRBV11-1
J gene: TRBJ2-7
D gene: TRBD1
clone size: -
CDR3 protein: CASSLITGGSAYEQYF
CDR3 DNA: TGTGCCAGCAGCTTGATTACAGGGGGATCCGCCTACGAGCAGTACTTC

V gene: TRBV7-2
J gene: TRBJ2-7
D gene: -
clone size: -
CDR3 protein: CASSPGTLNEQYF
CDR3 DNA: TGTGCCAGCAGCCCCGGGACCCTCAACGAGCAGTACTTC

V gene: TRBV5-1
J gene: TRBJ2-5
D gene: -
clone size: few
CDR3 protein: CASSFDEQETQYF
CDR3 DNA: TGCGCCAGCAGCTTCGACGAACAAGAGACCCAGTACTTC

V gene: TRBV7-3
J gene: TRBJ2-1
D gene: -
clone size: many
CDR3 protein: CASSLSGLISEQFF
CDR3 DNA: TGTGCCAGCAGCTTAAGTGGGCTAATCAGTGAGCAGTTCTTC

V gene: TRBV18
J gene: TRBJ2-3
D gene: -
clone size: -
CDR3 protein: CASSLSGTQADTQYF
CDR3 DNA: TGTGCCAGCTCACTCTCCGGGACTCAAGCGGATACGCAGTATTTT

V gene: TRBV7-9
J gene: TRBJ2-2
D gene: -
clone size: -
CDR3 protein: CASSFPGRTGELFF
CDR3 DNA: TGTGCCAGCAGCTTTCCCGGAAGGACCGGGGAGCTGTTTTTT